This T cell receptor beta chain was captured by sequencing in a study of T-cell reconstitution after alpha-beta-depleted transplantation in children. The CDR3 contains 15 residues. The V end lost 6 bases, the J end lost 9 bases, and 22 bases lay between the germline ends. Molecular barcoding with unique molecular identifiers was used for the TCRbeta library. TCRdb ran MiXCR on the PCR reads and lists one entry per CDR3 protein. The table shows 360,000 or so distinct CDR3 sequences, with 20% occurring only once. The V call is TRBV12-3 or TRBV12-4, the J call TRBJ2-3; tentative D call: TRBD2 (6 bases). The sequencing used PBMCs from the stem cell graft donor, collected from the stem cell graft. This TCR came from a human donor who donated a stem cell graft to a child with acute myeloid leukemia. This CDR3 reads CASSSGTWRAGTQYF. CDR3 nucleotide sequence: TGTGCCAGCAGCTCCGGGACTTGGAGGGCTGGGACGCAGTATTTT.